One sample yielded the 28 T cell receptor beta chains listed below, sequenced in a study of T cells after yellow fever vaccination. Using its own MiXCR run on the 5' RACE reads, TCRdb lists one record per CDR3 protein. The sample contains a few hundred thousand distinct CDR3 sequences, 19% of which appear only once. The material sequenced was PBMCs, taken 15 days after the yellow fever booster vaccination. These receptor sequences come from a man aged 30-40 years who received the YFV17D yellow fever vaccine.

CDR3 amino acids: CASYPARMGPYEQYF. In nucleotides, the CDR3 is TGTGCCAGCTACCCCGCTCGGATGGGTCCGTACGAGCAGTACTTC. The J gene is TRBJ2-7, the V gene TRBV6-1; D unclear. The V end was cut by 8 bases, the J end by 4 bases, with 21 bases between. Germline CDR1 is MNHNS and CDR2 is SASEGT. The CDR3 spans 15 residues.

A few counts support this clonotype. The chain recombines TRBV24-1 with TRBJ2-1; D possibly corresponds to TRBD1 (6 bases). Trimming stripped 5 bases from V and 9 bases from J, with 10 bases between. The CDR3 totals 12 residues. Germline values: CDR1 KGHDR, CDR2 SFDVKD. CDR3 DNA sequence: TGTGCCACCAGTGCCACAGGGATTGAGCAGTTCTTC. This gives the protein CATSATGIEQFF.

This clonotype was counted between two and nine times. V gene TRBV12-3 or TRBV12-4 combines with J gene TRBJ2-5; possibly TRBD1 or TRBD2 for D (5 bases each). The CDR3 contains 14 residues. Trimming cost V 6 bases and J 5 bases, with 16 bases left between them. The CDR3 coding sequence is TGTGCCAGCAGCCTCCTAGAGGGGATTGAGACCCAGTACTTC. This encodes CASSLLEGIETQYF.

This clonotype was seen repeatedly, ten times or more. The rearrangement links TRBV7-9 to TRBJ1-2; 9 nucleotides align to TRBD1. V lost 3 bases to trimming and J lost 2 bases; unmatched junction nucleotides: 4. Germline assignment: CDR1 SEHNR and CDR2 FQNEAQ (reference sequence). There are 15 residues in the CDR3. CDR3 bases: TGTGCCAGCAGCTTCGACGGGACAGGGAACTATGGCTACACCTTC. It codes for CASSFDGTGNYGYTF.

In the case of this clonotype: One end of the junction varies from germline; a read error may be responsible. The chain uses TRBV3-1 and TRBJ2-7, with D possibly TRBD2 on 6 matching bases. The CDR3 is 15 amino acids. Germline values: CDR1 LGHDT, CDR2 YNNKEL (reference sequence). Here the CDR3 DNA reads TGTGCCAGCAGCAAAGATAGGAGGGGTAGGGGTGAGCAGTACTTC. It translates to CASSKDRRGRGEQYF.

V usage is TRBV13 and J usage is TRBJ2-7, with D tentatively TRBD2 (6 bases). Germline V gene lookup returns CDR1 PRHDT and CDR2 FYEKMQ (reference sequence). Trimming left V 6 bases short and J 4 bases short, with 16 bases between. The CDR3 is made up of 14 amino acids. CDR3 residues: CASRSGGRGYEQYF. The CDR3 DNA reads as TGTGCCAGCAGATCCGGGGGTCGAGGTTACGAGCAGTACTTC.

The chain combines TRBV20-1 with TRBJ1-3; 9 bases fit TRBD1. The CDR3 has 13 residues. CDR1 DFQATT and CDR2 SNEGSKA come from the germline V gene (reference sequence). V dropped 3 bases and J dropped 4; count of bases not matched to a gene: 1. The CDR3 reads CSARGTGGNTIYF. As DNA, the CDR3 is TGCAGTGCTAGGGGGACAGGGGGAAACACCATATATTTT.

This clonotype was counted between two and nine times. The chain links TRBV30 to TRBJ1-2, with 9 bases identical to TRBD1. The germline gives CDR1 GTSNPN, CDR2 SVGIG (reference sequence). V dropped 3 bases and J dropped 6; count of bases not matched to a gene: 8. There are 14 residues in the CDR3. CDR3 coding DNA: TGTGCCTGGAGCCCGACAGGGGGGCGTCATGGCTACACCTTC. This translates into CAWSPTGGRHGYTF.

This clonotype was recorded many times. The chain uses TRBV7-9 and TRBJ2-7, with D hard to call. Germline V gene lookup returns CDR1 SEHNR and CDR2 FQNEAQ (reference sequence). This CDR3 has 13 amino acids. V was cut by 5 bases and J by 1 base, with 9 bases left in between. This CDR3 reads CASSPAGSYEQYF. The CDR3 coding sequence is TGTGCCAGCAGCCCAGCCGGATCCTACGAGCAGTACTTC. Complete variable domain (other parts from reference TRBV7-9 and TRBJ2-7): DTGVSQNPRHKITKRGQNVTFRCDPISEHNRLYWYRQTLGQGPEFLTYFQNEAQLEKSRLLSDRFSAERPKGSFSTLEIQRTEQGDSAMYLCASSPAGSYEQYFGPGTRLTVT.

This clonotype was observed a few times. The chain couples TRBV7-2 to TRBJ2-1, with TRBD2 matching over 10 bases. CDR1 SGHTA and CDR2 FQGNSA come from the germline V gene. Trimming took 3 bases from V and 1 from J; bases not matched to a gene: 3. The CDR3 is 16 residues long. In DNA form, the CDR3 reads TGTGCCAGCAGCTTGGGGACTAGCGTTTCCTACAATGAGCAGTTCTTC. Residues: CASSLGTSVSYNEQFF.

CDR3 loop: CASSVGAGAYNEQFF. CDR3 nucleotide sequence: TGTGCCAGCAGCGTAGGGGCGGGTGCCTACAATGAGCAGTTCTTC. The genes are TRBV9 and TRBJ2-1; a weak D match, TRBD2 (5 bases). The CDR3 runs to 15 residues. Germline V lookup: CDR1 SGDLS, CDR2 YYNGEE. Trimming stripped 0 bases from V and 2 bases from J, with 9 bases between.

This rearrangement joins TRBV7-2 to TRBJ2-3, with 7 nucleotides matching TRBD1. CDR3 length equals 14 residues. V shed 5 bases, J shed 5 bases, and the junction held 7 bases outside the gene matches. Germline lookup yields CDR1 SGHTA and CDR2 FQGNSA. CDR3 sequence (DNA): TGTGCCAGCAGCACTCGGGACAGTCGAGATACGCAGTATTTT. Amino acids: CASSTRDSRDTQYF.

The chain couples TRBV5-5 to TRBJ2-5; 7 bases map to TRBD2. Germline loops: CDR1 SGHKS, CDR2 YYEKEE (reference sequence). The CDR3 is 14 amino acids. Losses at the gene ends were 0 bases for V and 1 base for J; bases not matched to a gene: 0. The CDR3 reads CASSLGEGQETQYF. DNA of the CDR3: TGTGCCAGCAGCTTGGGGGAGGGCCAAGAGACCCAGTACTTC.

The CDR3 sequence is CASSQDLQGDYEQYF. CDR3 DNA sequence: TGCGCCAGCAGCCAAGATTTACAGGGAGACTACGAGCAGTACTTC. V is TRBV4-1 and J is TRBJ2-7; possibly TRBD1 for D (6 bases). Between the trimmed V and J ends, which lost 0 bases and 3 bases, there was a span of 12 bases. The CDR3 extends over 15 amino acids. The germline V gene encodes CDR1 MGHRA and CDR2 YSYEKL.

This clonotype was picked up a small number of times. This chain links TRBV5-1 with TRBJ2-1; D uncertain. V lost 5 bases, J lost 7 bases, and 10 bases lay in between. Per the germline V gene, CDR1 is SGHRS and CDR2 is YFSETQ. The CDR3 has 12 residues. The CDR3 bases are TGCGCCAGCAGGTGGACGTCGAATGAGCAGTTCTTC. Encoded protein: CASRWTSNEQFF.

This clonotype was observed once. The chain joins TRBV9 to TRBJ2-2; D is uncertain. The V gene lost 4 bases and the J gene lost 10 bases, with 14 bases spanning the gap. CDR1 and CDR2 from the germline V gene are SGDLS and YYNGEE. This CDR3 region has 13 residues. The CDR3 protein is CASSPRAPAELFF. CDR3 DNA sequence: TGTGCCAGCAGCCCTAGGGCTCCCGCGGAGCTGTTTTTT.

The rearrangement links TRBV5-1 to TRBJ1-2; D is undetermined. Per the germline V gene, CDR1 is SGHRS and CDR2 is YFSETQ. Trimming stripped 4 bases from V and 3 bases from J, with 10 bases between. This CDR3 has 13 residues. The CDR3 is CASSRTVDYGYTF. In DNA form, the CDR3 reads TGCGCCAGCAGCCGGACGGTCGACTATGGCTACACCTTC.

The table lists this clonotype with many counts. The chain recombines TRBV18 with TRBJ1-1, with a possible D match to TRBD1 (5 bases). Germline values: CDR1 KGHSH, CDR2 LQKENI. The CDR3 length is 13 residues. V lost 3 bases and J lost 0, with 5 bases in between. Here the CDR3 reads CASSPDMNTEAFF. The CDR3 DNA reads as TGTGCCAGCTCACCGGACATGAACACTGAAGCTTTCTTT.

This clonotype was detected only once. The V and J genes are TRBV11-1 and TRBJ1-6; 9 bases fit TRBD1. Germline lookup yields CDR1 SGHAT and CDR2 FQDESV (reference sequence). With V trimmed by 2 bases and J by 1 base, 6 bases remained unmatched. The CDR3 contains 18 residues. CDR3 in DNA: TGTGCCAGCAGCTTAAAAGCCGGGACAGGGTCCTATAATTCACCCCTCCACTTT. Amino acids: CASSLKAGTGSYNSPLHF.

This clonotype showed up just a few times. The chain links TRBV12-5 to TRBJ2-3; D gene unclear. V shed 0 bases and J shed 4 bases, with 11 bases lying between them. The CDR3 runs to 15 residues. Looked up from germline, CDR1 is LGHNT and CDR2 is FRNRAP. In DNA form, the CDR3 reads TGTGCTAGTGGTTTGGTAACATCCCGGCCAGATACGCAGTATTTT. Encoded protein: CASGLVTSRPDTQYF.

In nucleotides, the CDR3 is TGCAGTGTTACACCCCCTGACACCTACGAGCAGTACTTC. This gives the protein CSVTPPDTYEQYF. The chain links TRBV20-1 to TRBJ2-7; D is unclear. The CDR3 sequence is 13 residues long. V dropped 7 bases and J dropped 2 bases, with 15 bases sitting between them. CDR1 is DFQATT and CDR2 is SNEGSKA in the germline V gene (reference sequence).

The chain couples TRBV11-2 to TRBJ1-6; TRBD1 matches at 8 bases. This CDR3 region has 14 residues. The germline gives CDR1 SGHAT, CDR2 FQNNGV. V dropped 5 bases and J dropped 8; count of bases not matched to a gene: 5. For the CDR3, the DNA is TGTGCCAGCAGCGCGACGGACAGGGATTCACCCCTCCACTTT. Amino acids: CASSATDRDSPLHF.

This chain joins TRBV7-9 and TRBJ1-4; TRBD1 matches 7 bases. The V and J ends lost 5 bases and 7 bases, in that order; junction bases with no gene match: 4. This CDR3 has 13 residues. CDR1 is SEHNR and CDR2 is FQNEAQ in the germline V gene (reference sequence). In nucleotides, the CDR3 is TGTGCCAGCAGCGACAGGGTCATTGAAAAACTGTTTTTT. Translated: CASSDRVIEKLFF.

This chain connects TRBV7-9 to TRBJ1-2; no clear D. This CDR3 is built from 14 residues. The V and J ends lost 1 base and 7 bases respectively, with 13 bases between them. Germline V gene sequence: CDR1 SEHNR, CDR2 FQNEAQ (reference sequence). The chain's CDR3 is CASSLDGRGGGYTF. The CDR3 nucleotides are TGTGCCAGCAGCTTAGACGGTCGAGGTGGTGGCTACACCTTC.

This clonotype has only a few counts. This chain links TRBV5-1 with TRBJ2-2; D unclear. V lost 2 bases and J 7 bases, leaving 6 bases between the germline ends. Per germline, CDR1 SGHRS and CDR2 YFSETQ. The length of the CDR3 is 12 residues. The CDR3 protein is CASSFDNGELFF. The CDR3 DNA reads as TGCGCCAGCAGCTTTGACAACGGGGAGCTGTTTTTT.

This clonotype was seen at least ten times. This sequence joins TRBV3-1 and TRBJ2-3; 14 bases are a match to TRBD2. With 4 bases clipped from V and 5 bases from J, the junction kept 8 bases outside the gene matches. The germline V gene has CDR1 LGHDT and CDR2 YNNKEL (reference sequence). CDR3 length: 17 residues. The CDR3 nucleotides read TGTGCCAGCAGCCCGCCGGGACTAGCGGGAGCTGGAGATACGCAGTATTTT. Its translation: CASSPPGLAGAGDTQYF.

The chain employs TRBV28 and TRBJ2-1; D possibly matches TRBD1 or TRBD2 (6 bases each). Looked up from germline, CDR1 is MDHEN and CDR2 is SYDVKM. V was clipped by 7 bases and J by 10 bases, with 20 bases between them. This CDR3 spans 14 amino acids. DNA for the CDR3: TGTGCCAGCAAACAGCGGGCTAGTAGGGGGGAGCAGTTCTTC. Translated, it gives CASKQRASRGEQFF.

This clonotype was counted many times. The V gene is TRBV5-1, the J gene TRBJ2-3; 8 nucleotides agree with TRBD2. CDR1 SGHRS and CDR2 YFSETQ come from the germline V gene. CDR3 size: 17 residues. Trimming cost V 0 bases and J 4 bases; bases outside gene matches: 10. CDR3 nucleotide sequence: TGCGCCAGCAGCTTGGTTGGTTTAGCGGGGTTTTCAGATACGCAGTATTTT. Its translation: CASSLVGLAGFSDTQYF.